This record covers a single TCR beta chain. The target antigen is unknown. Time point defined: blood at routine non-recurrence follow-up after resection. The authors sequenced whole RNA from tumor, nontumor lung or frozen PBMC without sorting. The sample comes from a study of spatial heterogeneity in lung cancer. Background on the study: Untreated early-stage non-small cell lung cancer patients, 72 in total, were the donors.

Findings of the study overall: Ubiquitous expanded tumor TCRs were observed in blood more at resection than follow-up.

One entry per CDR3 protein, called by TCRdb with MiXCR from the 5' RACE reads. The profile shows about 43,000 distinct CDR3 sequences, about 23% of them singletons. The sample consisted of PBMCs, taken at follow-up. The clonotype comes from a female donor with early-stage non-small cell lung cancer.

CDR3 region: CAISETDRDDGELFF. DNA of the CDR3: TGTGCCATCAGTGAGACAGACAGGGATGACGGGGAGCTGTTTTTT. V is TRBV10-3 and J is TRBJ2-2; 7 nucleotides agree with TRBD1. The junction had 7 bases not matched to a gene; V was cut back by 2 bases and J by 7 bases. This CDR3 has 15 residues. The germline V gene has CDR1 ENHRY and CDR2 SYGVKD.